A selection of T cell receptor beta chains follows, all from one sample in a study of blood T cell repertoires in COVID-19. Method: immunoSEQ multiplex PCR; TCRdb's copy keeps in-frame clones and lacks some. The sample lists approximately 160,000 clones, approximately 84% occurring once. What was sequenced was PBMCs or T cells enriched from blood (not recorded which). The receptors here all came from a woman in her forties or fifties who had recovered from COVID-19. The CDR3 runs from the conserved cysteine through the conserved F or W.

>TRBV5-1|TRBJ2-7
CASSPWLGTYEQYF
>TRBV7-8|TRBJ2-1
CASRKTGAHEQFF
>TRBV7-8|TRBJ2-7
CASSLGVAGARHEQYF
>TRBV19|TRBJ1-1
CASSDRYTEAFF
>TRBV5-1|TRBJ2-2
CASSLWGTPGTGELFF
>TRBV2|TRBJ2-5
CASRRQGDNRETQYF
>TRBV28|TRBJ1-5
CASSFRGQGLNQPQHF
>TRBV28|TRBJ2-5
CASRVGGLAFQETQYF
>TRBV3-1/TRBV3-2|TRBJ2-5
CASSQERGRETQYF
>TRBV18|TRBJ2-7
CASSPGGVNEQYF
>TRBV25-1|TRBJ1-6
CASSDGQQFYNSPLHF
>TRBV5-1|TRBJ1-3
CASSLTTGVTGNTIYF
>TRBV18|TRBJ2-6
CASSPDSSGANVLTF
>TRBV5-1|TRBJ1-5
CASSLGGSNQPQHF
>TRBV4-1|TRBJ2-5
CASSSPGGRETQYF
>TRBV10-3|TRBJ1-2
CAISESNRGGNGYTF
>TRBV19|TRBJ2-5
CASSIGGYDPQETQYF
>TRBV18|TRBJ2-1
CASSPPASGRVNEQFF
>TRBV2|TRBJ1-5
CASKRTVDQPQHF
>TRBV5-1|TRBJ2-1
CASRLAGGSYNEQFF
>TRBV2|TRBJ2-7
CASSNGVGEQYF
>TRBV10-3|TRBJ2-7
CAISGTGSGYEQYF
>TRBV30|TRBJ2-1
CAWSPLRLDVGSSYNEQFF
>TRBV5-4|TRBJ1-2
CASSYQGFYGYTF
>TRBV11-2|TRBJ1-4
CASSLGVADRSNEKLFF
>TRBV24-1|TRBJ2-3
CATSDYGGSTDTQYF
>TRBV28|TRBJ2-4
CASSLLDSTYGGGIQYF
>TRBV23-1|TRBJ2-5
CASSRATGTFRTQYF
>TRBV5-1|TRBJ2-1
CASSLVAGGLNEQFF
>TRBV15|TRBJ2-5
CATSPYWQETQYF
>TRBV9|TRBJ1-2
CASSVGTGTGLNYGYTF
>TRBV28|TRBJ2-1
CASSFVIGTSGTKGQFF
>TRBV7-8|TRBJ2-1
CASSLDLLGTSGREQFF